This passage covers 3 T cell receptor beta chains from one sample sequenced in a study of cytomegalovirus exposure and HLA in healthy donors. It was with 60 Vbeta and 13 Jbeta primers that the PCR ran. Generated by immunoSEQ multiplex PCR, the TCRdb table keeps only in-frame clones and is missing some. The sample has fewer than 250,000 clones, more than 65% seen once. Sequencing was done on a sample of PBMCs. Receptor source: a woman in her thirties in good health and CMV-seropositive.

The V call is TRBV19, the J call TRBJ2-2; maybe TRBD1 (6 bases). Germline-derived CDR1 and CDR2 are LNHDA and SQIVND (reference sequence). The CDR3 is 15 amino acids. Trimming removed 6 bases from V and 3 bases from J, with 14 bases in between. This CDR3 reads CASSLQGIDTGELFF. CDR3 nucleotides: TGTGCCAGTAGCCTACAGGGAATCGACACCGGGGAGCTGTTTTTT.

This clone was seen a handful of times. The chain recombines TRBV7-9 with TRBJ2-7; D is unresolved. V lost 2 bases, J lost 0 bases, and 5 bases lay in between. Germline V gene data show CDR1 as SEHNR and CDR2 as FQNEAQ (reference sequence). There are 13 residues in the CDR3. Written as DNA, the CDR3 is TGTGCCAGCAGCTTAAAGCTCTCCTACGAGCAGTACTTC. Protein product: CASSLKLSYEQYF.

V usage is TRBV5-4 and J usage is TRBJ2-5, with D maybe TRBD2 (5 bases). V lost 2 bases and J lost 4, with 12 bases in between. Germline CDR1 reads SGHNT; CDR2 reads YYREEE (reference sequence). The CDR3 spans 14 residues. Here the CDR3 reads CASSFWEIGETQYF. As DNA, the CDR3 is TGTGCCAGCAGCTTCTGGGAGATCGGAGAGACCCAGTACTTC.